This T cell receptor (beta chain) was observed in a study of T cell changes during pregnancy in multiple sclerosis (dated by TCRdb to the late 2010s). About the study as a whole: In women with multiple sclerosis, the researchers looked at how the T cell repertoire shifted as pregnancy progressed.

The CDR3 measures 15 amino acids from cysteine to phenylalanine. Kept here is only the CDR3 DNA, which spans 45 bases and is read in frame from base 1. V was cut back by 4 bases and J by 1 base, leaving a gap of 13 bases between them. From the germline V gene, CDR1 is SGHTA and CDR2 is FQGNSA. The library was produced with the immunoSEQ multiplex PCR assay. As stored in TCRdb, this immuneACCESS dataset retains in-frame rearrangements with V and J assigned. A fraction of the clones does not appear; measured against another copy, unresolved V genes explain less than half of the discrepancy, and the remainder lacks a known reason. The table for this sample lists 85,000 to 130,000 clones; roughly 90% of them were counted only once. Roughly 1.7% of the sample belongs to the ten largest clones. Concerning this clone: Its antigen is still unknown. Within one base of it there is no much larger clone, and no base qualities were kept.

Recombination connected TRBV7-2 to TRBJ1-2; the D gene assignment is ambiguous. The sequence came from a female donor with multiple sclerosis, enrolled in a pregnancy study. Sequenced here: peripheral blood, sampled after pregnancy. The DNA sequence is TGTGCCAGCAGCTCCACCCTCGCGGTTAACTATGGCTACACCTTC. This yields the protein CASSSTLAVNYGYTF.